A single sample is the source of the 14 T cell receptor beta chains below, sequenced in a study of shared clonotypes between healthy human individuals. Generated by immunoSEQ multiplex PCR, the TCRdb table keeps only in-frame clones and is missing some. The sample has over a million clones; approximately 80% are singletons. What was sequenced was memory CD4+ T cells from PBMCs. Subset here: CD45RA-negative fraction. The receptors shown here come from a man between 18 and 35 years old in good health. Some clones in this sample may be carry-over from other donors' samples.

In this sample, this clone turned up a few times. A read error likely explains this, since a far larger clone differs by one base. The DNA for the CDR3 is TGCGGCGAGTCCTCAAACTATGGCTACACCTTC. The encoded protein is CGESSNYGYTF. The chain joins TRBV29-1 to TRBJ1-2, with D uncertain. The germline gives CDR1 SQVTM, CDR2 ANQGSEA. The CDR3 covers 11 residues.

This chain connects TRBV7-8 to TRBJ1-5; the D is unclear. This CDR3 contains 16 residues. In germline, CDR1 is SGHVS, CDR2 FQNEAQ. Trimming removed 0 bases at V and 1 base at J, with 10 bases between. CDR3 in DNA: TGTGCCAGCAGCTTAGCCGGACCGACCAGCAATCAGCCCCAGCATTTT. Translating it yields CASSLAGPTSNQPQHF.

The chain has TRBV29-1 and TRBJ1-2; D ambiguous. Trimming left V 6 bases short and J 10 bases short, with 18 bases between. The germline gives CDR1 SQVTM, CDR2 ANQGSEA. CDR3 length: 12 residues. In nucleotides, the CDR3 is TGCAGCGTCGCCCCCCTCCTCCATTCCTACACCTTC. Translating gives CSVAPLLHSYTF.

This clone was counted once. This specimen includes other DNA sequences encoding the same CDR3. The chain links TRBV9 to TRBJ2-6; D ambiguous. Germline CDR1 and CDR2: SGDLS and YYNGEE. This CDR3 is 14 amino acids long. Trimming cost V 3 bases and J 1 base, with 5 bases left between them. The chain's CDR3 is CASSGQSGANVLTF. The CDR3 DNA is TGTGCCAGCAGCGGTCAATCTGGGGCCAACGTCCTGACTTTC.

The chain uses TRBV7-2 and TRBJ2-1; 12 bases are a match to TRBD2. CDR1 is SGHTA, CDR2 FQGNSA, per germline. V lost 4 bases and J lost 6; bases outside the gene matches: 10. The CDR3 spans 17 residues. The CDR3, as DNA: TGTGCCAGCAGCTCACGAGCGGCTAGCGGGAGGGTCAATGAGCAGTTCTTC. This encodes CASSSRAASGRVNEQFF.

This sequence joins TRBV10-3 and TRBJ1-3; D unclear. This CDR3 is 13 amino acids long. The ends were cut back, 7 bases at V and 4 bases at J, with 11 bases in the middle. CDR1 is ENHRY and CDR2 is SYGVKD in the germline V gene. CDR3 amino acids: CAITAGLGNTIYF. DNA of the CDR3: TGTGCCATCACAGCTGGCTTGGGAAACACCATATATTTT.

This chain uses TRBV5-1 with TRBJ2-5; D might be TRBD1 or TRBD2, each matching 5 bases. This CDR3 has 15 residues. Germline-derived CDR1 and CDR2 are SGHRS and YFSETQ. Trimming pared 1 base from V and 5 bases from J, leaving 15 bases between. The CDR3 sequence is CASSLLSGAGETQYF. The DNA of the CDR3 is TGCGCCAGCAGCTTGCTTTCCGGGGCTGGGGAGACCCAGTACTTC.

The chain is built from TRBV5-4 and TRBJ2-6; tentatively, D is TRBD2 (6 bases). This CDR3 is 14 amino acids long. From germline, CDR1 is SGHNT and CDR2 YYREEE (reference sequence). The V end lost 4 bases, the J end lost 2 bases, and 7 bases lay between the germline ends. The CDR3 sequence is CASSPGAGANVLTF. In nucleotides, the CDR3 is TGTGCCAGCAGCCCGGGAGCTGGGGCCAACGTCCTGACTTTC.

The chain carries TRBV27 and TRBJ1-1; TRBD1 matches at 9 bases. Germline V gene sequence: CDR1 MNHEY, CDR2 SMNVEV (reference sequence). The CDR3 totals 15 residues. Losses at the gene ends were 11 bases for V and 1 base for J; bases not matched to a gene: 11. CDR3 bases: TGTGCCTCACGGGGACAGGGTGGGGGGAACACTGAAGCTTTCTTT. Translating it yields CASRGQGGGNTEAFF.

This clone has only one observation. The chain couples TRBV27 to TRBJ2-2, with TRBD2 matching 11 bases. CDR1 and CDR2 (germline): MNHEY, SMNVEV (reference sequence). Trimming at V came to 6 bases and at J to 6 bases, leaving 12 bases not matched to a gene. This CDR3 is built from 17 residues. CDR3 coding DNA: TGTGCCAGCAGCCGAACTATCCTAGCGGGAGGACCCGGGGAGCTGTTTTTT. Its translation is CASSRTILAGGPGELFF.

With regard to this clone: Other DNA sequences in this specimen translate into the identical CDR3. J is TRBJ1-1 and V is TRBV18; D unresolved. The ends were cut back, 2 bases at V and 1 base at J, with 5 bases in the middle. Germline-derived CDR1 and CDR2 are KGHSH and LQKENI. The CDR3 spans 13 residues. The chain's CDR3 is CASSPYTNTEAFF. CDR3 nucleotides: TGTGCCAGCTCACCATACACGAACACTGAAGCTTTCTTT.

This clone was found once. This rearrangement joins TRBV25-1 to TRBJ2-7; TRBD2 matches 11 bases. CDR1 and CDR2 from the germline V gene are MGHDK and SYGVNS. V shed 3 bases, J shed 7 bases, and the junction held 8 bases outside the gene matches. CDR3 length equals 15 residues. In DNA form, the CDR3 reads TGTGCCAGCAGTGATACCCTAGCGGGAGGTCAAGAGCAGTACTTC. The encoded protein is CASSDTLAGGQEQYF.

This clone has only a few counts. This chain joins TRBV30 and TRBJ2-6, with 13 bases matching TRBD2. Germline V lookup: CDR1 GTSNPN, CDR2 SVGIG (reference sequence). Trimming cost V 1 base and J 3 bases; bases outside gene matches: 6. The CDR3 is 18 residues long. CDR3 loop: CAWSGQLAGGYGANVLTF. CDR3 DNA: TGTGCCTGGAGTGGACAACTAGCGGGAGGGTATGGGGCCAACGTCCTGACTTTC.

This rearrangement joins TRBV6-1 to TRBJ2-7; 7 nucleotides line up with TRBD1. CDR1 and CDR2 from the germline V gene are MNHNS and SASEGT. The CDR3 covers 15 residues. V shed 8 bases and J 6 bases; nucleotides not matched to a gene: 16. CDR3 in amino acids: CASPAGKGWTGEQYF. CDR3 nucleotide sequence: TGTGCCAGCCCCGCAGGGAAGGGGTGGACAGGCGAGCAGTACTTC.